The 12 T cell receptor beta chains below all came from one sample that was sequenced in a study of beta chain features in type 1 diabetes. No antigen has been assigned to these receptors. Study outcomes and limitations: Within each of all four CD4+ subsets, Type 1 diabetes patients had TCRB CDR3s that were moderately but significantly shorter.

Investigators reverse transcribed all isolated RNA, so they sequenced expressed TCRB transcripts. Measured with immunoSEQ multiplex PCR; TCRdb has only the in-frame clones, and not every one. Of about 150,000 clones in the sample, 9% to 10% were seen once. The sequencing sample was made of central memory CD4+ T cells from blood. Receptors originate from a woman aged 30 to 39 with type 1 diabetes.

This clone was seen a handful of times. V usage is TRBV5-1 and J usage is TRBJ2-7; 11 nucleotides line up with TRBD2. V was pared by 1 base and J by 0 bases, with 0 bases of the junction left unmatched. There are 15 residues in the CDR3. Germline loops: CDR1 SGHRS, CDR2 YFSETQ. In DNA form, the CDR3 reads TGCGCCAGCAGCTTGCTAGCGGGAGGCTCCTACGAGCAGTACTTC. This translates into CASSLLAGGSYEQYF. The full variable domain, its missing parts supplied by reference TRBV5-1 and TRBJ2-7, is KAGVTQTPRYLIKTRGQQVTLSCSPISGHRSVSWYQQTPGQGLQFLFEYFSETQRNKGNFPGRFSGRQFSNSRSEMNVSTLELGDSALYLCASSLLAGGSYEQYFGPGTRLTVT.

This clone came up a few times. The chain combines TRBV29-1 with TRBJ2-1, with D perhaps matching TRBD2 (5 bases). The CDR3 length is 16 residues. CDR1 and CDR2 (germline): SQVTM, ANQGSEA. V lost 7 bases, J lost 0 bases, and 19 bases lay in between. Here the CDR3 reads CSAGRGSQSSYNEQFF. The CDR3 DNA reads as TGCAGCGCTGGGAGAGGCAGCCAGAGCTCCTACAATGAGCAGTTCTTC.

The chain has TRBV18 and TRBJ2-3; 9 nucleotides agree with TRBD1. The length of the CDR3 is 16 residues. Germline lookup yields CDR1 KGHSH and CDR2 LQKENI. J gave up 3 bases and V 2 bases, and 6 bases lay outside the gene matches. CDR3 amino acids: CASSPSPGQGTDTQYF. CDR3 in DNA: TGTGCCAGCTCACCATCCCCGGGACAGGGTACAGATACGCAGTATTTT.

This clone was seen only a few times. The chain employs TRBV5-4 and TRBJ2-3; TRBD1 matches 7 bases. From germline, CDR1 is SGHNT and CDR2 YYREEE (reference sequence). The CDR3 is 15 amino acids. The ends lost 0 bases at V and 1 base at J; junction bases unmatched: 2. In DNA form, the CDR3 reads TGTGCCAGCAGCTTGGACAGGGGAGGCACAGATACGCAGTATTTT. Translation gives CASSLDRGGTDTQYF.

CDR3 sequence reads: CASSPDGGTDTQYF. CDR3 sequence (DNA): TGTGCCAGCAGCCCCGACGGGGGCACAGATACGCAGTATTTT. J is TRBJ2-3 and V is TRBV7-3; possible D gene TRBD2, 5 bases. Germline CDR1 and CDR2: SGHTA and FQGTGA. The ends were cut back, 5 bases at V and 1 base at J, with 10 bases in the middle. CDR3 length: 14 residues.

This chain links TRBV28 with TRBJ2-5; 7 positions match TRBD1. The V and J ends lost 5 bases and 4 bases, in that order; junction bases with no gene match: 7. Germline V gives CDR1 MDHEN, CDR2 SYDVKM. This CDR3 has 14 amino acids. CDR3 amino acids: CASSPPDRVETQYF. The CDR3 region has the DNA TGTGCCAGCAGTCCCCCCGACAGGGTAGAGACCCAGTACTTC.

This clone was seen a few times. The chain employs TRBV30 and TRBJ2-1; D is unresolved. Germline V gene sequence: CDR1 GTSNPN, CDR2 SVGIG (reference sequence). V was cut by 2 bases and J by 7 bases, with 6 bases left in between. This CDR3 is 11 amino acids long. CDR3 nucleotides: TGTGCCTGGAGTCCTCAGAATGAGCAGTTCTTC. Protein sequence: CAWSPQNEQFF.

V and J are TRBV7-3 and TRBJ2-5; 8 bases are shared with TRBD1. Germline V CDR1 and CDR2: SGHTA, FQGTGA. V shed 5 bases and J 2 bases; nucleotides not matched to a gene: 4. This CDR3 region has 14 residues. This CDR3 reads CASSPTGEQETQYF. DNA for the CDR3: TGTGCCAGCAGCCCGACAGGGGAACAAGAGACCCAGTACTTC.

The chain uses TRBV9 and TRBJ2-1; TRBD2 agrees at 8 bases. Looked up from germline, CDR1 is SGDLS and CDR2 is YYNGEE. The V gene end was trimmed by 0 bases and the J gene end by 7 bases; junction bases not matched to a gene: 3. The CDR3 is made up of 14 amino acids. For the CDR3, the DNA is TGTGCCAGCAGCGTAGACCCTAGCGGGAATGAGCAGTTCTTC. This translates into CASSVDPSGNEQFF.

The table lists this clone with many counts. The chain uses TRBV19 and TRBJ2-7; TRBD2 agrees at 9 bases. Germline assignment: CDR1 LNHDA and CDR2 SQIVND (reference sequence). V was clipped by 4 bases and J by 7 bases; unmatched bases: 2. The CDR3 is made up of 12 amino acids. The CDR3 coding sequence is TGTGCCAGTAGTACTAGCGGGGAAGAGCAGTACTTC. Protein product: CASSTSGEEQYF.

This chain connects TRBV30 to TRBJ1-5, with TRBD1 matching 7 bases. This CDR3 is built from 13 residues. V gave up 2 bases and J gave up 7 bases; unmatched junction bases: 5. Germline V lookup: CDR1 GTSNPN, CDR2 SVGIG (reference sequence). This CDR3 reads CAWSTGAQQPQHF. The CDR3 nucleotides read TGTGCCTGGAGTACAGGGGCTCAACAGCCCCAGCATTTT.

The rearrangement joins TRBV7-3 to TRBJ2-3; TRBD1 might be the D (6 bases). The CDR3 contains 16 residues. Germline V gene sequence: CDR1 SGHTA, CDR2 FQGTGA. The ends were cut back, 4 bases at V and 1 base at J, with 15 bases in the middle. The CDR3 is CASSSRTRGRTDTQYF. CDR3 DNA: TGTGCCAGCAGCTCGAGAACCAGGGGACGCACAGATACGCAGTATTTT.